This TCR beta chain came from a study of cytomegalovirus exposure and HLA in healthy donors. Overall study context: Unique TCR beta sequences numbering 117 million came from about 180 million T cells in an earlier analysis. Study findings and constraints: Follow-up analysis seemed to connect common viral pathogens with several of the most significant clusters identified. CMV serostatus stood as the only immune exposure information on hand. CMV antigen specificity of a few CMV-associated chains was confirmed in vitro.

This CDR3 has 15 amino acids. The V end was cut by 0 bases, the J end by 3 bases, with 13 bases between. The germline gives CDR1 SGHRS, CDR2 YFSETQ. To note about this clone: The antigen remains unidentified.

The PCR made use of 60 Vbeta and 13 Jbeta primers. Measured with immunoSEQ multiplex PCR; TCRdb has only the in-frame clones, and not every one. The data show 150,000 to 200,000 clones, with 70% to 85% seen just once and 1.2% to 1.5% held by the top ten. The receptor's source is a woman aged 25 to 39 in good health and CMV-seropositive. The V call is TRBV5-1, the J call TRBJ2-7; D not certain. Material: PBMCs. CDR3 sequence reads: CASSLGAGFIYEQYF. DNA of the CDR3: TGCGCCAGCAGCTTGGGGGCAGGCTTTATCTACGAGCAGTACTTC.